The 2 T cell receptor beta chains below were found in one sample sequenced in a study of blood T cell repertoires in COVID-19. The assay was immunoSEQ multiplex PCR, and TCRdb's table has in-frame clones only and misses some. The sample yields about 170,000 clones, roughly nine tenths seen once. Sequencing used peripheral blood. These receptors were obtained from a woman aged 60-75 years with COVID-19, enrolled during active disease.

The chain employs TRBV6-5 and TRBJ2-7, with D possibly matching TRBD1 (6 bases). CDR1 MNHEY and CDR2 SVGAGI come from the germline V gene. Trimming removed 11 bases at V and 1 base at J, with 15 bases between. The CDR3 extends over 13 amino acids. The DNA of the CDR3 is TGTGCCGGGTCGTTAGGACAGTCCTACGAGCAGTACTTC. Protein product: CAGSLGQSYEQYF.

This rearrangement joins TRBV6-2 or TRBV6-3 to TRBJ2-1, with 8 bases matching TRBD2. The trim removed 6 bases at V and 3 bases at J, leaving 7 bases unmatched. The CDR3 sequence is 15 residues long. Germline V CDR1 and CDR2: MNHEY, SVGEGT. In nucleotides, the CDR3 is TGTGCCAGCAGACCTCTAGCGGGCCTCTACAATGAGCAGTTCTTC. Translated: CASRPLAGLYNEQFF.